Below, one T cell receptor (beta chain) is given with its context. Antigen unknown. This entry comes from a study of T cell responses to AZD1222 COVID-19 vaccine. Second-dose intervals near 4 or 12 weeks were combined. Sequenced by immunoSEQ multiplex PCR; TCRdb stores in-frame clones only, minus some. This table has more than 95,000 clones, 75% to 90% appearing once. The CDR3 sequence is 16 residues long. The V and J ends lost 2 bases and 2 bases, in that order; junction bases with no gene match: 6. The germline CDR1 and CDR2 sequences are LGHDT and YNNKEL (reference sequence). Broader study findings: Vaccine-related CD4 TCRs covered spike, predominating at 160-218 and 743-854. Baseline serology detected seropositivity in only 6 or 7 AZD1222 recipients. With two AZD1222 doses given, Spike-specific TCR breadth and depth both rose.

This rearrangement joins TRBV3-1 (or the pseudogene TRBV3-2) to TRBJ2-5; 9 positions agree with TRBD1. The sequencing here drew on peripheral blood, taken 28 days after the second AZD1222 dose. This sequence originates from an adult who received the AZD1222 COVID-19 vaccine. The CDR3 loop is CASSQLGGTGQETQYF. The CDR3 bases are TGTGCCAGCAGCCAACTGGGGGGGACAGGGCAAGAGACCCAGTACTTC.